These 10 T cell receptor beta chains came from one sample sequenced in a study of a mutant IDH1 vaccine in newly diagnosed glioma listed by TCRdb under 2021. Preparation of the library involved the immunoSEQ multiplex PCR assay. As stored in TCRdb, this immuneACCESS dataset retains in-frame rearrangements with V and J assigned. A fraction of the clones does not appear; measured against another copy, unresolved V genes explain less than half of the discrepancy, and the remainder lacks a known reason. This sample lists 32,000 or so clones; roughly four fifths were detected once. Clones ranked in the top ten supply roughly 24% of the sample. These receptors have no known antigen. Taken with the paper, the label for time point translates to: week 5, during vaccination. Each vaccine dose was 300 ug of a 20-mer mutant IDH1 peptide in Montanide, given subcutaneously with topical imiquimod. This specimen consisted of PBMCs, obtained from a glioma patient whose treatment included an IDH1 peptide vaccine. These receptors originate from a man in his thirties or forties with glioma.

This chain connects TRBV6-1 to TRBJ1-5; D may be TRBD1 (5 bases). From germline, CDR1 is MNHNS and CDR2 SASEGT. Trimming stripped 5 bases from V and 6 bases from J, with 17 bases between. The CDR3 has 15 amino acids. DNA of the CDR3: TGTGCCAGCAGTAGACTTAGCTGGGGCCGTCAGCCCCAGCATTTT. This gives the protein CASSRLSWGRQPQHF.

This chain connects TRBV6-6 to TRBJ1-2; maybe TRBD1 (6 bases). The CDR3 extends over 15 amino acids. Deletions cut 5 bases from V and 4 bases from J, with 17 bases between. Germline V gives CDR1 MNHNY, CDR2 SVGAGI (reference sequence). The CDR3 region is CASSPKEDSSYGYTF. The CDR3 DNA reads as TGTGCCAGCAGTCCAAAAGAGGACAGCAGCTATGGCTACACCTTC.

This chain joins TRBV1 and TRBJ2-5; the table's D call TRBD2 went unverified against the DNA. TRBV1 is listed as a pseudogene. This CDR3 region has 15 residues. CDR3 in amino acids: CTSSHPGGPEETQYF. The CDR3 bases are TGCACCAGCAGCCACCCGGGGGGGCCGGAAGAGACCCAGTACTTC.

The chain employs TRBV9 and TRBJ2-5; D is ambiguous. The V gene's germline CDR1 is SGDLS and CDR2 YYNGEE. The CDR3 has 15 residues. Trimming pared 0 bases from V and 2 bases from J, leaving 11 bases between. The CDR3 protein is CASSVELTAQETQYF. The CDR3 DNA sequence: TGTGCCAGCAGCGTAGAGTTAACGGCGCAAGAGACCCAGTACTTC.

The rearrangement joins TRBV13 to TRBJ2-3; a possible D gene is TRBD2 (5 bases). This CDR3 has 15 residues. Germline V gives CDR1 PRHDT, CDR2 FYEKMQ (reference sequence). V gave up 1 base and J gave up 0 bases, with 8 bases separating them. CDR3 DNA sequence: TGTGCCAGCAGCTTAGCGGGATCTAGCACAGATACGCAGTATTTT. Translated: CASSLAGSSTDTQYF.

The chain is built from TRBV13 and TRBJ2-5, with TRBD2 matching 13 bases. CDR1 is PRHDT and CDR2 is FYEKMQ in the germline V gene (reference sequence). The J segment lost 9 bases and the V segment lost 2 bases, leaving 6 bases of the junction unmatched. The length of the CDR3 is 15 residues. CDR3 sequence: CASSLTGTSGMPQYF. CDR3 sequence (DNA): TGTGCCAGCAGCTTAACCGGGACTAGCGGGATGCCCCAGTACTTC.

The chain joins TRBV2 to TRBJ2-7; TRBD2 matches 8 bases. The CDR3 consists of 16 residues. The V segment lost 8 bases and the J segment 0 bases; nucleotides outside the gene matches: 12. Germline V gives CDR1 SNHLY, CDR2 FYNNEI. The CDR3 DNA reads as TGTGCCAGCCCCGGCGTGGTGAGCGGGAGCTCCTACGAGCAGTACTTC. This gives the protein CASPGVVSGSSYEQYF.

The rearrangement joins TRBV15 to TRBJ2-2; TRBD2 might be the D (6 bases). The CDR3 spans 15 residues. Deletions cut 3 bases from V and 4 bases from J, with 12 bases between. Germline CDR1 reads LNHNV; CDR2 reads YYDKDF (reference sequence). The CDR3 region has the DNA TGTGCCACCAGCAGCAGGGAGGTAATCACCGGGGAGCTGTTTTTT. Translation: CATSSREVITGELFF.

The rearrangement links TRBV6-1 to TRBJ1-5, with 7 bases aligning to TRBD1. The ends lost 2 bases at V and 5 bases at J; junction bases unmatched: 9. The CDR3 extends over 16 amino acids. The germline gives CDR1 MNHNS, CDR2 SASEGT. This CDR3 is CASSERPWTGDQPQHF. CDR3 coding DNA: TGTGCCAGCAGTGAACGCCCGTGGACAGGTGATCAGCCCCAGCATTTT.

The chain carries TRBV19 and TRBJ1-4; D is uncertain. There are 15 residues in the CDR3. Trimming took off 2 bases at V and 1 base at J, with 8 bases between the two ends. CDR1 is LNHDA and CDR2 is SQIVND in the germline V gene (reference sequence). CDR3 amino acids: CASSILRKTNEKLFF. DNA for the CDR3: TGTGCCAGTAGTATACTCCGAAAAACTAATGAAAAACTGTTTTTT.